Listed below are T cell receptor beta chains from one sample, sequenced in a study of blood T cell repertoires in COVID-19. The table came from immunoSEQ multiplex PCR; TCRdb's copy has only in-frame clones and leaves some out. The sample has 35,000 to 40,000 clones, just under 85% seen once. The sample consisted of peripheral blood. These receptors all stem from a human donor with acute or convalescent COVID-19. The donor label of this sample is uncertain. Each CDR3 is given with its conserved first and last residue. The order of the fields is D gene, clone size, J gene, V gene, CDR3 protein, CDR3 DNA. The D gene is left open where the match is weak. Clone size is shown for a subset of rows, as once, few, many or a class of expanded clone.

NA | NA | TRBJ2-7 | TRBV6-1 | CASSEPGRSSYEQYF | TGTGCCAGCAGTGAACCGGGGAGGAGCTCCTACGAGCAGTACTTC
NA | NA | TRBJ2-5 | TRBV21-1 | CASSIGLAVYQETQYF | TGTGCCAGCAGTATCGGCCTAGCGGTTTATCAAGAGACCCAGTACTTC
TRBD1 | NA | TRBJ2-1 | TRBV2 | CASSGRDRVFNEQFF | TGTGCCAGCAGTGGACGGGACAGGGTATTCAATGAGCAGTTCTTC
NA | NA | TRBJ1-3 | TRBV19 | CASSIQGFSGNTIYF | TGTGCCAGTAGCATACAGGGCTTCTCTGGAAACACCATATATTTT
NA | NA | TRBJ1-5 | TRBV5-6 | CASSLAGYGAQPQHF | TGTGCCAGCAGCTTGGCAGGGTACGGTGCTCAGCCCCAGCATTTT
NA | NA | TRBJ2-2 | TRBV2 | CASREQGPTGELFF | TGTGCCAGCAGGGAGCAGGGCCCCACCGGGGAGCTGTTTTTT
NA | NA | TRBJ1-2 | TRBV19 | CASSIERPGHSYTF | TGTGCCAGTAGTATCGAACGTCCGGGACACTCCTACACCTTC
NA | once | TRBJ2-3 | TRBV7-8 | CASSLAGGPIRDTQYF | TGTGCCAGCAGCTTAGCGGGGGGGCCGATCCGAGATACGCAGTATTTT
NA | once | TRBJ1-4 | TRBV7-2 | CASSLSRGGNEKLFF | TGTGCCAGCAGCCTTAGCCGGGGAGGTAATGAAAAACTGTTTTTT
TRBD1 | NA | TRBJ2-3 | TRBV2 | CASSVDREYTQYF | TGTGCCAGCAGTGTGGACAGGGAATATACGCAGTATTTT
TRBD1 | NA | TRBJ2-7 | TRBV25-1 | CASSGRQGYEQYF | TGTGCCAGCAGTGGCCGACAGGGCTACGAGCAGTACTTC
NA | NA | TRBJ2-1 | TRBV5-1 | CASSLDSQNEQFF | TGCGCCAGCAGCTTGGACAGTCAGAATGAGCAGTTCTTC
NA | NA | TRBJ1-1 | TRBV10-1 | CATQGSAEAFF | TGCGCCACCCAGGGGTCGGCTGAAGCTTTCTTT
TRBD2 | NA | TRBJ2-7 | TRBV29-1 | CSVEDQRGAYEQYF | TGCAGCGTTGAAGACCAGCGGGGTGCCTACGAGCAGTACTTC
NA | NA | TRBJ2-1 | TRBV7-6 | CASSSRYNEQFF | TGTGCCAGCAGCTCTAGGTACAATGAGCAGTTCTTC
NA | NA | TRBJ2-3 | TRBV5-1 | CASRGGPGDTQYF | TGCGCCAGCAGAGGCGGTCCTGGGGATACGCAGTATTTT
TRBD1 | NA | TRBJ1-4 | TRBV19 | CASSRQGIREKLFF | TGTGCCAGTAGCCGACAGGGCATAAGAGAAAAACTGTTTTTT
TRBD2 | NA | TRBJ2-3 | TRBV2 | CASSSLAGGESDTQYF | TGTGCCAGCAGTTCACTAGCGGGGGGGGAGTCAGATACGCAGTATTTT
TRBD1 | few | TRBJ1-6 | TRBV3-1/TRBV3-2 | CASSRGTAAIPNSPLHF | TGTGCCAGCAGCCGCGGGACAGCCGCTATACCCAATTCACCCCTCCACTTT
NA | NA | TRBJ2-7 | TRBV24-1 | CATSDARQASYEQYF | TGTGCCACCAGTGATGCCAGACAGGCCTCCTACGAGCAGTACTTC
NA | NA | TRBJ2-7 | TRBV6-6 | CASSPLYEQYF | TGTGCCAGCAGTCCCCTCTACGAGCAGTACTTC
NA | NA | TRBJ1-6 | TRBV5-1 | CASSLTDSSYNSPLHF | TGCGCCAGCAGCTTGACAGACAGCTCCTATAATTCACCCCTCCACTTT
NA | NA | TRBJ1-1 | TRBV6-6 | CASWVGRGVNTEAFF | TGTGCCAGCTGGGTCGGCAGGGGAGTGAACACTGAAGCTTTCTTT
NA | NA | TRBJ1-5 | TRBV29-1 | CSVEEGGTDQPQHF | TGCAGCGTTGAAGAGGGAGGGACGGATCAGCCCCAGCATTTT
TRBD1 | NA | TRBJ2-7 | TRBV6-4 | CASSPGTGSYEQYF | TGTGCCAGCAGTCCCGGGACAGGTTCCTACGAGCAGTACTTC
NA | NA | TRBJ1-4 | TRBV29-1 | CSVQTTHSTNEKLFF | TGCAGCGTCCAAACGACACATTCAACTAATGAAAAACTGTTTTTT
NA | NA | TRBJ1-2 | TRBV4-3 | CASSQEGGGGEIYGYTF | TGCGCCAGCAGCCAAGAGGGCGGAGGAGGGGAGATTTATGGCTACACCTTC
NA | NA | TRBJ1-5 | TRBV4-1 | CASSQEVRADQPQHF | TGCGCCAGCAGCCAAGAAGTCAGGGCCGATCAGCCCCAGCATTTT
TRBD1 | NA | TRBJ2-3 | TRBV2 | CASSPRTGLTDTQYF | TGTGCCAGCAGTCCCCGGACAGGGTTGACAGATACGCAGTATTTT